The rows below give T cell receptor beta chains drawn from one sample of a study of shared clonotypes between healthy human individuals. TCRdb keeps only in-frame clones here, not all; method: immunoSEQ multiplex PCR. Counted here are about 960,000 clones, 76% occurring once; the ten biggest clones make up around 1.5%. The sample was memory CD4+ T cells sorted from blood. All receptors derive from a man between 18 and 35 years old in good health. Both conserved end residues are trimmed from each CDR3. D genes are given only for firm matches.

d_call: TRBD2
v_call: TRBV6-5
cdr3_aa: ASSYVAGGLYNEQF

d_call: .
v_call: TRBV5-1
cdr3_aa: ASSPTISTDTQY

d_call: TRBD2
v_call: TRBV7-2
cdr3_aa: ASSLGLAGAGDTQY

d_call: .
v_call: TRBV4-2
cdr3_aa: ASSQDLASYEQY

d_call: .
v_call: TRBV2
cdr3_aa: ASYRSPQETQY

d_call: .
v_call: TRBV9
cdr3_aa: ASSVALTGAGGNTIY

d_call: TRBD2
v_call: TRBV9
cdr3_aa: ASSPTGGIYNEQF

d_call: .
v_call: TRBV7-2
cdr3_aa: ASSLGRGANQPQH

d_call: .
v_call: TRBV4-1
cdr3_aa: ASSRGGLGEKLF

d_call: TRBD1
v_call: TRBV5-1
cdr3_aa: ASSRGQGTTNEKLF

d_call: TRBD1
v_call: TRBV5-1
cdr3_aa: ASSLQGDYNEQF

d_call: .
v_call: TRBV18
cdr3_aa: ASFTGLNEKLF

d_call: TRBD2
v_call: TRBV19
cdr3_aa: ASSSRGGRETQY

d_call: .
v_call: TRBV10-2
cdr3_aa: ASSPFSSSAFEQY

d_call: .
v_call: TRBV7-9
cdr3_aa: ASSPPGGGPITDTQY

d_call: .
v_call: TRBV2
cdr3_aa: ASIQETNSPLH

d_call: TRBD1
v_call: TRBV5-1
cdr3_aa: ASSLGQGGKNIQY

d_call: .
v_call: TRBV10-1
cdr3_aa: ASSEQGRNSPLH